The TCR beta chain described here comes from a study of blood T cell repertoires in COVID-19. This CDR3 spans 16 amino acids. Germline V CDR1 and CDR2: SGDLS, YYNGEE. Losses at the gene ends were 0 bases for V and 6 bases for J; bases not matched to a gene: 6. Method: immunoSEQ multiplex PCR; TCRdb's copy keeps in-frame clones and lacks some. Of over 250,000 clones listed, roughly 87% were seen once; the top ten hold about 0.8%. This clone showed up just once. Sequenced: peripheral blood. This TCR derives from a woman younger than 45 with acute or convalescent COVID-19. The genes are TRBV9 and TRBJ2-1; 10 bases fit TRBD1. CDR3 region: CASSVVRDRGGNEQFF. The CDR3 region has the DNA TGTGCCAGCAGCGTAGTTCGGGACAGGGGAGGCAATGAGCAGTTCTTC. The full variable domain, in which reference TRBV9 and TRBJ2-1 provide the parts outside the CDR3, is DSGVTQTPKHLITATGQRVTLRCSPRSGDLSVYWYQQSLDQGLQFLIQYYNGEERAKGNILERFSAQQFPDLHSELNLSSLELGDSALYFCASSVVRDRGGNEQFFGPGTRLTVL.